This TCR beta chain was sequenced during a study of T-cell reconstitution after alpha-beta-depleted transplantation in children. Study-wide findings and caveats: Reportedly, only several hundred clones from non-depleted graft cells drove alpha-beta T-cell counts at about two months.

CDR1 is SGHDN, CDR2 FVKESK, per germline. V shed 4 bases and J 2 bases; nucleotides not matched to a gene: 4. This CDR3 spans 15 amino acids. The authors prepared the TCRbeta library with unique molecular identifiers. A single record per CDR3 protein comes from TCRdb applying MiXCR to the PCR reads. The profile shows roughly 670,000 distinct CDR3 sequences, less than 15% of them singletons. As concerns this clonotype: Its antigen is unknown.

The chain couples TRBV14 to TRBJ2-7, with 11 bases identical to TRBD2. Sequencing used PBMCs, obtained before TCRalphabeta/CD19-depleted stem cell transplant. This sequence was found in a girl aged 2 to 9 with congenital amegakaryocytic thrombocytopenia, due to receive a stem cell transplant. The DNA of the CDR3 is TGTGCCAGCAGCCTTAGCGGGAGGGGAACCTACGAGCAGTACTTC. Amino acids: CASSLSGRGTYEQYF. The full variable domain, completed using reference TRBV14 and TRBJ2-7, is EAGVTQFPSHSVIEKGQTVTLRCDPISGHDNLYWYRRVMGKEIKFLLHFVKESKQDESGMPNNRFLAERTGGTYSTLKVQPAELEDSGVYFCASSLSGRGTYEQYFGPGTRLTVT.